This T cell receptor beta chain was retrieved from a study of T cell changes during pregnancy in multiple sclerosis (dated by TCRdb to about 2019). In terms of the full investigation: The study examined how the T cell repertoire changed over the course of pregnancy in women with multiple sclerosis.

Points on this clone: The clone's antigen remains unknown. No much larger clone is present one base from it, and per-base qualities are unavailable.

The library was produced with the immunoSEQ multiplex PCR assay. TCRdb retrieved this table from immuneACCESS and kept in-frame rearrangements only. Not all clones are present; in checked studies, unresolved V genes account for under half, and no reason is known for the remainder. The sample data list 50,000 or so clones, and roughly 93% of these were observed just once. The ten largest clones capture roughly 4% of the sample. The sequence was collected from a female donor with multiple sclerosis, enrolled in a pregnancy study. The sample in question was CD8+ T cells from peripheral blood mononuclear cells, obtained after pregnancy.

This receptor has the CDR3 CATRGEEETQYF. The DNA sequence is given as TGTGCCACCCGGGGGGAAGAAGAGACCCAGTACTTC. This sequence uses TRBV7-9 and TRBJ2-5, with TRBD2 identical over 7 junction bases. Taken from the germline V gene (reference sequence), the CDR1 and CDR2 loops are SEHNR and FQNEAQ. V is trimmed back by 10 bases and J by 3 bases, and the junction contains 5 bases that no gene match accounts for. CDR3 length: 12 amino acids, cysteine to phenylalanine. Only the CDR3 portion is preserved as DNA: 36 bases, with reading frame beginning at the first base.